This TCR beta chain was recovered during a study of blood T cell repertoires in COVID-19. Whole-study context: Spain, Italy and the United States supplied samples that represented acute and convalescent COVID-19. Sources were T cells, B-cell-depleted T cells, or PBMCs; the material itself was cDNA or gDNA.

Germline assignment: CDR1 SGHNT and CDR2 YENEEA. CDR3 length: 13 amino acids. J was trimmed by 6 bases and V by 5 bases; bases with no gene match: 5. The table lists this clone with a count of one. TCRdb's table, derived via immunoSEQ multiplex PCR, lists solely in-frame clones and lacks some. The table has approximately 140,000 clones, roughly 84% seen once. Membership in each cohort depended on participant-reported clinical history. Sequencing used PBMCs or T cells enriched from blood (not recorded which). This chain links TRBV11-3 with TRBJ2-5; TRBD2 matches 8 bases. The receptor comes from a woman aged 45-60 years who had been exposed to COVID-19. CDR3 region: CASSQGLVQTQYF. The CDR3 nucleotides are TGTGCCAGCAGCCAGGGACTAGTCCAGACCCAGTACTTC.